What follows are 15 T cell receptor beta chains derived from one specimen sequenced in a study of T cells in Graves' hyperthyroidism and ophthalmopathy. What was amplified from RNA transcripts were TCR beta CDR3 regions. The primer set for the first-round RT-PCR of the TCR CDR3 was HTBI. TCRdb called the multiplex PCR reads again in MiXCR, with one record for every CDR3 protein. The sample carries 89,000 or so distinct CDR3 sequences, 40% recorded once. The sequencing sample was made of peripheral blood or thyroid tissue (not recorded which). These receptors were taken from a woman in her twenties or thirties with Graves' hyperthyroidism.

This clonotype appeared once. DNA of the CDR3: TGTGCCAGCAGCTCCGGCAGGGCTGGGGCCAACGTCCTGACTTTC. This gives the protein CASSSGRAGANVLTF. This chain joins TRBV7-2 and TRBJ2-6, with D tentatively TRBD1 (5 bases). CDR3 length: 15 amino acids. V lost 4 bases and J 2 bases, leaving 9 bases between the germline ends. Per the germline V gene, CDR1 is SGHTA and CDR2 is FQGNSA.

J is TRBJ2-3 and V is TRBV6-5; 7 bases fit TRBD2. The CDR3 runs to 15 residues. Germline trimming cut 8 bases from V and 2 bases from J; bases unmatched to any gene: 10. From germline, CDR1 is MNHEY and CDR2 SVGAGI. CDR3 nucleotide sequence: TGTGCCAGCGGAATGTCGGGAGGCACCACAGATACGCAGTATTTT. Protein: CASGMSGGTTDTQYF.

The V call is TRBV10-2, the J call TRBJ1-6; D gene ambiguous. Deletions cut 10 bases from V and 8 bases from J, with 12 bases between. CDR1 WSHSY and CDR2 SAAADI come from the germline V gene. CDR3 size: 12 residues. The CDR3 reads CATRQVDSPLHF. The CDR3 coding sequence is TGCGCCACCAGGCAGGTGGATTCACCCCTCCACTTT.

This chain connects TRBV7-2 to TRBJ2-7; D not resolved. The CDR3 has 12 amino acids. Trimming took 4 bases from V and 6 from J, leaving 10 bases between them. Germline CDR1 and CDR2: SGHTA and FQGNSA. The CDR3 DNA is TGTGCCAGCAGCTCCTCCCGTCGCGAGCAGTACTTC. Translation gives CASSSSRREQYF.

The gene calls are TRBV29-1 and TRBJ2-7; TRBD1 aligns across 8 bases. The CDR3 is made up of 14 amino acids. CDR1 SQVTM and CDR2 ANQGSEA come from the germline V gene. V gave up 6 bases and J gave up 5 bases; unmatched junction bases: 12. CDR3 DNA sequence: TGCAGCGTGGGGCTCAGGGGGCGGCATAACGAGCAGTACTTC. Amino acid sequence: CSVGLRGRHNEQYF.

V is TRBV7-2 and J is TRBJ2-7; 7 positions agree with TRBD2. CDR1 SGHTA and CDR2 FQGNSA come from the germline V gene. V shed 5 bases and J 6 bases; nucleotides not matched to a gene: 7. This CDR3 contains 13 residues. CDR3 sequence (DNA): TGTGCCAGCAGCCCCTGGGGGGGTGGCGAGCAGTACTTC. Its protein product is CASSPWGGGEQYF.

This clonotype has ten or more counts. V gene TRBV6-5 combines with J gene TRBJ2-2; D remains unclear. Germline V gives CDR1 MNHEY, CDR2 SVGAGI. Trimming removed 1 base from V and 1 base from J, with 7 bases in between. CDR3 length: 15 amino acids. The CDR3 nucleotides read TGTGCCAGCAGTTACTGGCGTATGAACACCGGGGAGCTGTTTTTT. Amino acid sequence: CASSYWRMNTGELFF.

In this sample, this clonotype turned up many times. This chain links TRBV9 with TRBJ2-7, with 7 bases aligning to TRBD2. This CDR3 is 15 amino acids long. The ends lost 0 bases at V and 3 bases at J; junction bases unmatched: 6. The V gene's germline CDR1 is SGDLS and CDR2 YYNGEE. The CDR3 DNA reads as TGTGCCAGCAGCGTAGAGGGTAGCGGGCACTACGAGCAGTACTTC. This sequence encodes CASSVEGSGHYEQYF.

This clonotype is medium-sized in the sample. Its ends do not fully match the called genes, so a read error is possible. This chain links TRBV20-1 with TRBJ1-4; unclear D gene. Germline CDR1 reads DFQATT; CDR2 reads SNEGSKA (reference sequence). This CDR3 is 10 amino acids long. The CDR3 here is CSAARRAAVF. CDR3 sequence (DNA): TGCAGTGCGGCCAGGAGGGCGGCGGTTTTT.

This clonotype was detected only a few times. The J gene is TRBJ1-3, the V gene TRBV28; D remains unclear. Germline V lookup: CDR1 MDHEN, CDR2 SYDVKM. CDR3 size: 15 residues. V dropped 5 bases and J dropped 5 bases, with 16 bases sitting between them. This CDR3 reads CASSLGPAIRNTIYF. The CDR3 bases are TGTGCCAGCAGTCTCGGGCCGGCGATCCGAAACACCATATATTTT.

Note on this clonotype: A read error is possible here, since a much larger clone lies one base away. The chain carries TRBV2 and TRBJ2-5; 8 bases agree with TRBD2. The CDR3 runs 14 residues. V lost 5 bases and J lost 7; bases outside the gene matches: 9. CDR1 is SNHLY and CDR2 is FYNNEI in the germline V gene. CDR3 sequence reads: CASSLSGGGGTQYF. In DNA, the CDR3 is TGTGCCAGCAGTTTATCGGGGGGGGGAGGGACCCAGTACTTC.

This clonotype was recorded at least ten times. The genes are TRBV9 and TRBJ2-3; 13 positions agree with TRBD2. Germline CDR1 is SGDLS and CDR2 is YYNGEE. CDR3 size: 16 residues. The trim removed 4 bases at V and 6 bases at J, leaving 8 bases unmatched. The CDR3 protein is CASSSGLAGPRDTQYF. The CDR3 DNA is TGTGCCAGCAGCTCGGGACTAGCGGGACCAAGGGATACGCAGTATTTT.

On this clonotype: The CDR3 carries no conserved terminal phenylalanine or tryptophan, so it likely arises from a read error. This chain uses TRBV6-1 with TRBJ2-6; D is unresolved. Germline V gene data show CDR1 as MNHNS and CDR2 as SASEGT. V lost 1 base and J 1 base, leaving 11 bases between the germline ends. The CDR3 extends over 17 amino acids. In DNA, the CDR3 is TGTGCCAGCAGTGAAGGTTTGGTAGTTTCTGGGGCCAACGTCCTGACTCCA. It codes for CASSEGLVVSGANVLTP.

This chain joins TRBV20-1 and TRBJ2-5, with 13 bases matching TRBD2. The CDR3 is made up of 14 amino acids. The ends lost 3 bases at V and 4 bases at J; junction bases unmatched: 2. CDR1 and CDR2 (germline): DFQATT, SNEGSKA (reference sequence). The CDR3 nucleotides are TGCAGTGCTAGGAGACTAGCGGGAGGAGAGACCCAGTACTTC. Translating gives CSARRLAGGETQYF.

As to this clonotype: A junction end diverges from the germline sequence, so it may reflect a read error. The chain is built from TRBV24-1 and TRBJ2-1; 10 nucleotides agree with TRBD2. Per the germline V gene, CDR1 is KGHDR and CDR2 is SFDVKD. This CDR3 spans 15 amino acids. CDR3 nucleotide sequence: TGTGCCAGCAGTGTTTCTAGCGGGAGTGCAGATGAGCAGTTCTTC. It encodes CASSVSSGSADEQFF.